A selection of T cell receptor beta chains follows, all from one sample in a study of CD8 T cells in Susac syndrome. TCRdb reprocessed the immunoSEQ multiplex PCR reads via MiXCR and lists one record per CDR3 protein. The sample holds 95,000 to 150,000 distinct CDR3 sequences, around 94% seen once. Sequencing was performed on CD4+ T cells from PBMCs. All receptors come from a human donor in good health. The CDR3 runs from the conserved cysteine through the conserved F or W. A D gene is named only where the DNA matches it firmly. Not every row has a clone size; where given, it reads once, few, many or a size class.

clone_size j_call v_call d_call cdr3_nt cdr3_aa
NA TRBJ2-3 TRBV7-8 NA TGTGCCAGCAGCGTTGCATGGACAGGCACAGATACGCAGTATTTT CASSVAWTGTDTQYF
once TRBJ2-1 TRBV30 NA TGTGCCTGGAGTCGGACCTGGGTCGAGCAGTTCTTC CAWSRTWVEQFF
NA TRBJ2-3 TRBV20-1 NA TGCAGTGCATCGACTAGACTGACAGATACGCAGTATTTT CSASTRLTDTQYF
NA TRBJ2-1 TRBV27 TRBD1 TGTGCCAGCCGCCAGACAGGGCCTGTTTACAATGAGCAGTTCTTC CASRQTGPVYNEQFF
NA TRBJ2-3 TRBV3-1 TRBD2 TGTGCCAGCAGCCTTACTAGCGGGAGGGAATATAGCACAGATACGCAGTATTTT CASSLTSGREYSTDTQYF
NA TRBJ2-7 TRBV7-9 TRBD1 TGTGCCAGCAGCGTGCCCGGGACAGGGGTCGGCGAGCAGTACTTC CASSVPGTGVGEQYF
NA TRBJ1-4 TRBV7-9 NA TGTGCCAGCAGCCGCCTCTCGGGACCTCTGTTTTTT CASSRLSGPLFF
NA TRBJ2-4 TRBV20-1 TRBD2 TGCAGTGCTAGAGTCAGCGGGAAAAAAAGAAACATTCAGTACTTC CSARVSGKKRNIQYF
NA TRBJ1-1 TRBV30 NA TGTGCCTGGAGTAGACAGAAGAACACTGAAGCTTTCTTT CAWSRQKNTEAFF
once TRBJ2-3 TRBV27 NA TGTGCCAGCAGTTACTACCGGGATTCGGCGCAGTATTTT CASSYYRDSAQYF
NA TRBJ2-7 TRBV3-1 TRBD2 TGTGCCAGCAGCCAAGTTGGGACTAGCGGGAGCTACGAGCAGTACTTC CASSQVGTSGSYEQYF
NA TRBJ1-6 TRBV14 NA TGTGCCAGCAGCCAATCGGGGGGCTATAATTCACCCCTCCACTTT CASSQSGGYNSPLHF
NA TRBJ2-3 TRBV19 TRBD2 TGTGCCAGTAGTATACCCCTAGCGGGTTTCGCAGATACGCAGTATTTT CASSIPLAGFADTQYF
few TRBJ1-6 TRBV18 NA TGTGCCAGCTCATCCGGGACAACTAATTCACCCCTCCACTTT CASSSGTTNSPLHF
once TRBJ1-1 TRBV6-2/TRBV6-3 NA TGTGCCAGCACCCAGGAGGGGCGTGGGACTGAAGCTTTCTTT CASTQEGRGTEAFF
NA TRBJ2-1 TRBV2 TRBD2 TGTGCCAGCAGTGTAATCGGGAGGGCCTCCTACAATGAGCAGTTCTTC CASSVIGRASYNEQFF
NA TRBJ2-1 TRBV3-1 TRBD1 TGTGCCAGCAGCCGGAATATCCTTAATGACAGGGGGCCGTTCTTC CASSRNILNDRGPFF
NA TRBJ1-2 TRBV5-3 NA TGTGCCAGAAGCTTCGACGGACCTAACTATGGCTACACCTTC CARSFDGPNYGYTF
NA TRBJ1-1 TRBV18 TRBD1 TGTGCCAGCTCTCGGGGACAGGGGAATAAGAGGGGTGAAGCTTTCTTT CASSRGQGNKRGEAFF
NA TRBJ2-5 TRBV14 NA TGTGCCAGCAGCCAAGTTGGGGGAAGGTACCAAGAGACCCAGTACTTC CASSQVGGRYQETQYF
few TRBJ2-5 TRBV5-1 NA TGCGCCAGCAGCTTATCAGAGACCCAGTACTTC CASSLSETQYF
NA TRBJ2-2 TRBV11-2 TRBD2 TGTGCCAGCAGCTTAACGACTAGCGACACCGGGGAGCTGTTTTTT CASSLTTSDTGELFF
few TRBJ2-7 TRBV28 NA TGTGCCAGCAGTTTAGGGGTTGCAGGAACCTACGAGCAGTACTTC CASSLGVAGTYEQYF
NA TRBJ2-1 TRBV12-5 NA TGTGCTAGTGGACGGGACTCGCCCAATGAGCAGTTCTTC CASGRDSPNEQFF
once TRBJ2-7 TRBV12-3/TRBV12-4 NA TGTGCCAGCAGTTTAAGTGAGGGCGAGCAGTACTTC CASSLSEGEQYF
NA TRBJ2-7 TRBV5-1 TRBD1 TGCGCCAGCAGCTCGGGACAGGCGTCCGACGAGCAGTACTTC CASSSGQASDEQYF
NA TRBJ1-2 TRBV6-2/TRBV6-3 TRBD1 TGTGCCAGCAGCTCGGACAGGGTGCGTGGCTACACCTTC CASSSDRVRGYTF
NA TRBJ1-3 TRBV29-1 NA TGCAGCGTTGAAGCCCAGACGACTGGAAACACCATATATTTT CSVEAQTTGNTIYF
NA TRBJ2-7 TRBV12-3/TRBV12-4 TRBD2 TGTGCCAGCAGTGGACTAGCGGGCTTCTACGAGCAGTACTTC CASSGLAGFYEQYF
NA TRBJ2-3 TRBV5-1 NA TGCGCCAGCAGCTTGGAACGCGGTATCGGCACAGATACGCAGTATTTT CASSLERGIGTDTQYF
NA TRBJ1-1 TRBV6-2/TRBV6-3 NA TGTGCCAGCAGGAATGGGGGCTTGCAGGAAACTGAAGCTTTCTTT CASRNGGLQETEAFF
NA TRBJ1-6 TRBV19 NA TGTGCCAGTAACCGTTTGGGGGATTCACCCCTCCACTTT CASNRLGDSPLHF
NA TRBJ2-7 TRBV7-2 NA TGTGCCAGCAGCTTAGGCTCGGGAATGTTCGACGAGCAGTACTTC CASSLGSGMFDEQYF
NA TRBJ2-2 TRBV7-6 TRBD2 TGTGCCAGCAGCTTGGTCCTAGCGGGAGGAACGAGCACCGGGGAGCTGTTTTTT CASSLVLAGGTSTGELFF